This entry features one TCR beta chain sequence. TCRdb re-called the 5' RACE reads and shows each CDR3 protein once, DNA omitted. The table for this sample gives some 150,000 distinct CDR3 sequences. The CDR3 is made up of 15 amino acids. This specimen comes from a study of T cells expressing NK-cell markers. Sequencing was performed on blood T cells: a sorted CD56 or NKG2C T cell subset, CD4+ or CD8+ T cells, or bulk PBMC T cells (not recorded which). J is TRBJ2-7 and V is TRBV12-3 or TRBV12-4; TCRdb picks TRBD1, but there is no DNA to check that call. The TCR sequence derives from a man younger than 35 in good health. The CDR3 loop is CASSSSGTGTYEQYF.